This paragraph reports one TCR beta chain. Sorted-subset replicate PCR reactions contained 150 to 200 ng DNA, corresponding to roughly 29,000 T cell genomes. Profiling relied on immunoSEQ multiplex PCR, and the TCRdb table lists in-frame clones only, not all of them. The data contain some 1,100,000 clones, around 82% of them seen just once; the ten biggest clones take up around 0.47%. Germline V gene data show CDR1 as SEHNR and CDR2 as FQNEAQ (reference sequence). This CDR3 has 15 residues. V lost 2 bases and J lost 4, with 14 bases in between. This entry belongs to a study of shared clonotypes between healthy human individuals.

This chain joins TRBV7-9 and TRBJ1-2; possible D gene TRBD1, 6 bases. The sequence derives from a man younger than 30 in good health. Some clones in this sample may be carry-over from other donors' samples. The sequencing input was memory CD4+ T cells from PBMCs. Subset reported: CD45RA-negative fraction. This chain's CDR3 is CASSLFSDRPYGYTF. The CDR3 bases are TGTGCCAGCAGCTTATTTTCCGACAGGCCCTATGGCTACACCTTC.